The 22 T cell receptor beta chains given below trace back to one sample, sequenced in a study of CD8 T cells in Susac syndrome. Random-hexamer reverse transcription was applied to about 0.45 to 1 ug RNA. Each CDR3 protein is one row after TCRdb ran MiXCR on the immunoSEQ multiplex PCR reads. The repertoire holds approximately 200,000 distinct CDR3 sequences, with around 93% as singletons. Sequenced sample: CD4+ T cells from PBMCs. The receptors here all came from a human donor with multiple sclerosis.

The chain carries TRBV15 and TRBJ2-5; D unresolved. Trimming stripped 1 base from V and 5 bases from J, with 8 bases between. The CDR3 is 13 amino acids. Germline assignment: CDR1 LNHNV and CDR2 YYDKDF (reference sequence). CDR3 sequence reads: CATSRVVGETQYF. CDR3 coding DNA: TGTGCCACCAGCAGAGTAGTGGGGGAGACCCAGTACTTC.

The chain joins TRBV30 to TRBJ1-2, with a tentative D call TRBD1 (5 bases). The CDR3 has 12 residues. Germline V gene data show CDR1 as GTSNPN and CDR2 as SVGIG (reference sequence). Trimming took off 4 bases at V and 6 bases at J, with 12 bases between the two ends. Here the CDR3 reads CAWMGRANGYTF. CDR3 nucleotide sequence: TGTGCCTGGATGGGGCGGGCCAATGGCTACACCTTC.

The chain links TRBV29-1 to TRBJ2-3; D gene uncertain. V lost 0 bases, J lost 0 bases, and 13 bases lay in between. In germline, CDR1 is SQVTM, CDR2 ANQGSEA. This CDR3 region has 16 residues. The CDR3 region has the DNA TGCAGCGTTGAAGATCGGTTAGTGACAAGCACAGATACGCAGTATTTT. Protein sequence: CSVEDRLVTSTDTQYF.

The gene calls are TRBV12-3 or TRBV12-4 and TRBJ1-2, with D unclear. The CDR3 contains 12 residues. Trimming shortened V by 2 bases and J by 9 bases, and 10 bases separated the two germline ends. CDR3 sequence (DNA): TGTGCCAGCAGTTTAAGCCGGGGAAGCTACACCTTC. Its protein is CASSLSRGSYTF.

The J gene is TRBJ1-5, the V gene TRBV15; D perhaps matches TRBD1 (5 bases). Trimming stripped 5 bases from V and 3 bases from J, with 20 bases between. The CDR3 extends over 17 amino acids. Germline CDR1 reads LNHNV; CDR2 reads YYDKDF (reference sequence). CDR3 residues: CATSARSGSGLNQPQHF. The CDR3 DNA reads as TGTGCCACCAGCGCCCGATCAGGGAGCGGGCTCAATCAGCCCCAGCATTTT.

With regard to this clonotype: Without the conserved terminal phenylalanine or tryptophan, this CDR3 likely stems from a read error. It is unclear where the CDR3 begins or ends on the DNA, so no DNA is shown, and the CDR3 is as TCRdb lists it. The chain joins TRBV7-9 to TRBJ1-6; TRBD1 is the table's D call and was not checked against the DNA. Germline-derived CDR1 and CDR2 are SEHNR and FQNEAQ (reference sequence). The CDR3 is 12 amino acids long, termini counted. CDR3 protein: CASSWDQGILIV.

The V gene is TRBV2, the J gene TRBJ1-6; 8 nucleotides match TRBD1. Germline CDR1 is SNHLY and CDR2 is FYNNEI. V lost 5 bases, J lost 10 bases, and 4 bases stayed unmatched. The CDR3 has 13 residues. The CDR3 is CASSRDRRSPLHF. DNA of the CDR3: TGTGCCAGCAGTCGGGACAGGAGGTCACCCCTCCACTTT.

The chain carries TRBV20-1 and TRBJ2-2, with D perhaps assigned TRBD1 or TRBD2 (6 bases each). The CDR3 totals 14 residues. Germline CDR1 and CDR2: DFQATT and SNEGSKA (reference sequence). The V and J ends lost 6 bases and 5 bases respectively, with 16 bases between them. CDR3 region: CSAVWGAGTGELFF. In DNA, the CDR3 is TGCAGTGCAGTATGGGGGGCGGGAACCGGGGAGCTGTTTTTT.

The chain is built from TRBV23-1 and TRBJ1-4; D is uncertain. TRBV23-1 is an ORF; its function is uncertain. The CDR3 loop spans 13 amino acids. V was trimmed by 5 bases and J by 4 bases, leaving 8 bases between them. The CDR3 sequence is CASSSGRNEKLFF. For the CDR3, the DNA is TGCGCCAGCAGTTCGGGTCGTAATGAAAAACTGTTTTTT.

The chain is built from TRBV12-3 or TRBV12-4 and TRBJ1-1; D call uncertain. CDR3 length equals 13 residues. With 1 base removed from V and 10 bases from J, the gap between germline ends came to 13 bases. Here the CDR3 reads CASSLGGPGGAFF. In DNA, the CDR3 is TGTGCCAGCAGTTTAGGAGGGCCCGGCGGAGCTTTCTTT.

The rearrangement joins TRBV23-1 to TRBJ2-1; the D gene is possibly TRBD2 (6 bases). TRBV23-1 is identified as an open reading frame with a role that is uncertain. V was trimmed by 7 bases and J by 9 bases, leaving 7 bases between them. The CDR3 runs 10 residues. The CDR3 loop is CASKEGEQFF. The CDR3 DNA reads TGCGCCAGCAAGGAGGGTGAGCAGTTCTTC.

This clonotype was recorded a few times. The CDR3 nucleotides read TGTGCCAGCAGCTCGACGGGGGCCAACGTCCTGACTTTC. Amino acids: CASSSTGANVLTF. V gene TRBV6-5 combines with J gene TRBJ2-6; D not certain. The CDR3 length is 13 residues. With 6 bases removed from V and 4 bases from J, the gap between germline ends came to 7 bases. Germline V gene sequence: CDR1 MNHEY, CDR2 SVGAGI.

This clonotype was counted a single time. This chain uses TRBV7-9 with TRBJ2-3; D gene unclear. CDR3 length: 13 residues. The germline V gene encodes CDR1 SEHNR and CDR2 FQNEAQ (reference sequence). Trimming stripped 2 bases from V and 4 bases from J, with 7 bases between. CDR3 protein: CASSLSLSDTQYF. The CDR3 DNA sequence: TGTGCCAGCAGCTTAAGTTTATCAGATACGCAGTATTTT.

The V call is TRBV15, the J call TRBJ2-1, with TRBD2 as a possible D gene (6 bases). Germline V gives CDR1 LNHNV, CDR2 YYDKDF (reference sequence). Deletions cut 0 bases from V and 9 bases from J, with 18 bases between. This CDR3 is built from 16 residues. CDR3 DNA sequence: TGTGCCACCAGCAGAGATTCCCTAAACCTCGGGGGTGAGCAGTTCTTC. Its protein product is CATSRDSLNLGGEQFF.

A single count supports this clonotype. The chain is built from TRBV7-9 and TRBJ1-3; maybe TRBD1 (6 bases). With 0 bases removed from V and 4 bases from J, the gap between germline ends came to 13 bases. Per germline, CDR1 SEHNR and CDR2 FQNEAQ (reference sequence). There are 16 residues in the CDR3. The CDR3 DNA sequence: TGTGCCAGCAGCTTAGCCATCGGGCAGGGGGGAAACACCATATATTTT. Encoded protein: CASSLAIGQGGNTIYF.

The rearrangement links TRBV3-1 to TRBJ2-2; 10 bases line up with TRBD1. Germline V lookup: CDR1 LGHDT, CDR2 YNNKEL (reference sequence). V was pared by 4 bases and J by 5 bases, with 4 bases of the junction left unmatched. The CDR3 runs to 15 residues. The CDR3 nucleotides are TGTGCCAGCAGCCCGGGACAGGGGATAACCGGGGAGCTGTTTTTT. It is translated as CASSPGQGITGELFF.

The V call is TRBV12-5, the J call TRBJ1-2; 9 bases match TRBD1. The CDR3 has 15 residues. Germline V gene sequence: CDR1 LGHNT, CDR2 FRNRAP. Unmatched junction bases numbered 8, after V lost 5 bases and J lost 4 bases. The CDR3 DNA reads as TGTGCTAGTGGTCCCCCGGGACAGGGATCCTATGGCTACACCTTC. Translating gives CASGPPGQGSYGYTF. The full variable domain, its missing parts supplied by reference TRBV12-5 and TRBJ1-2, is DARVTQTPRHKVTEMGQEVTMRCQPILGHNTVFWYRQTMMQGLELLAYFRNRAPLDDSGMPKDRFSAEMPDATLATLKIQPSEPRDSAVYFCASGPPGQGSYGYTFGSGTRLTVV.

The J gene is TRBJ2-7, the V gene TRBV3-1; 7 bases line up with TRBD2. CDR3 size: 15 residues. CDR1 and CDR2 (germline): LGHDT, YNNKEL (reference sequence). Trimming at V came to 2 bases and at J to 6 bases, leaving 10 bases not matched to a gene. The CDR3 coding sequence is TGTGCCAGCAGCCAATGGGCGGGGGATCTGTCCGAGCAGTACGTC. This gives the protein CASSQWAGDLSEQYV.

This sequence joins TRBV5-1 and TRBJ2-7; tentatively, D is TRBD1 (6 bases). Looked up from germline, CDR1 is SGHRS and CDR2 is YFSETQ. V lost 0 bases to trimming and J lost 5 bases, with 9 bases between them. The CDR3 is 13 amino acids. CDR3: CASSLDRVHEQYF. CDR3 in DNA: TGCGCCAGCAGCTTGGACAGGGTCCACGAGCAGTACTTC. Full variable domain (remainder filled in from reference TRBV5-1 and TRBJ2-7): KAGVTQTPRYLIKTRGQQVTLSCSPISGHRSVSWYQQTPGQGLQFLFEYFSETQRNKGNFPGRFSGRQFSNSRSEMNVSTLELGDSALYLCASSLDRVHEQYFGPGTRLTVT.

This clonotype was detected only once. The chain employs TRBV6-2 or TRBV6-3 and TRBJ2-1; perhaps D is TRBD1 or TRBD2 (5 bases each). CDR1 and CDR2 (germline): MNHEY, SVGEGT. V lost 5 bases and J lost 2, with 19 bases in between. The CDR3 length is 17 residues. The CDR3 protein is CASSPYLGTETYNEQFF. The CDR3 DNA follows: TGTGCCAGCAGTCCATACCTAGGGACGGAAACCTACAATGAGCAGTTCTTC.

This rearrangement joins TRBV15 to TRBJ2-4, with 11 bases fitting TRBD2. CDR1 is LNHNV and CDR2 is YYDKDF in the germline V gene (reference sequence). This CDR3 is built from 18 residues. V lost 5 bases and J lost 0; bases outside the gene matches: 9. The CDR3 region is CATSYSGGARRAKNIQYF. The DNA of the CDR3 is TGTGCCACCAGCTATAGCGGGGGGGCCCGGCGAGCCAAAAACATTCAGTACTTC.

The chain uses TRBV12-3 or TRBV12-4 and TRBJ2-2, with D uncertain. V lost 11 bases to trimming and J lost 5 bases, with 12 bases between them. The length of the CDR3 is 12 residues. CDR3 residues: CASTRGTGELFF. The DNA of the CDR3 is TGTGCCTCCACCCGTGGAACCGGGGAGCTGTTTTTT.